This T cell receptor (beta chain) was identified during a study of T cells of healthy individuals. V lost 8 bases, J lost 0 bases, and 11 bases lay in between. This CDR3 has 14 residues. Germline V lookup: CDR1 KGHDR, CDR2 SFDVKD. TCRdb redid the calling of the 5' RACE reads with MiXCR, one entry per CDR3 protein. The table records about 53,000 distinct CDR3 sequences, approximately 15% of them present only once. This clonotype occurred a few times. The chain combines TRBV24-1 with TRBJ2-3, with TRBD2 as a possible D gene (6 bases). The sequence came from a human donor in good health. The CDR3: CATTPGASTDTQYF. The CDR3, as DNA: TGTGCCACCACCCCGGGAGCCAGCACAGATACGCAGTATTTT.